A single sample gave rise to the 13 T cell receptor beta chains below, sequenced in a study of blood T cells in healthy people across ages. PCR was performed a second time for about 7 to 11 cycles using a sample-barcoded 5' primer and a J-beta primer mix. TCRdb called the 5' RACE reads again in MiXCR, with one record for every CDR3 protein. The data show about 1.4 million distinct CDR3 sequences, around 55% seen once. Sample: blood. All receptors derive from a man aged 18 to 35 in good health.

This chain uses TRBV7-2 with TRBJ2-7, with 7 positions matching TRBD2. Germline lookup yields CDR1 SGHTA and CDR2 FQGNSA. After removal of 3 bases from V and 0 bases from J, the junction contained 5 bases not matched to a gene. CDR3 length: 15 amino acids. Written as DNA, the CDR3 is TGTGCCAGCAGCTTTTTCGCGGGAGTCTCCTACGAGCAGTACTTC. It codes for CASSFFAGVSYEQYF.

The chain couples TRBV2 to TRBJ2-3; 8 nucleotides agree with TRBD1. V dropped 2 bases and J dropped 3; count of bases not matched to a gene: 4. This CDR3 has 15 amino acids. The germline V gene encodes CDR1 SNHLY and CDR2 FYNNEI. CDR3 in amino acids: CASSEPGGATDTQYF. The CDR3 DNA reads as TGTGCCAGCAGTGAACCAGGGGGCGCGACAGATACGCAGTATTTT.

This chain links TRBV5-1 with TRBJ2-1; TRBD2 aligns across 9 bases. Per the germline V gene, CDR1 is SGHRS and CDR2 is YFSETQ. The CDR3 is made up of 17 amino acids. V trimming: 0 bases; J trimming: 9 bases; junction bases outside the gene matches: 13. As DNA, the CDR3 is TGCGCCAGCAGCTTGGCCAAGACTAGCGGCCCAGACATTGAGCAGTTCTTC. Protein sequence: CASSLAKTSGPDIEQFF.

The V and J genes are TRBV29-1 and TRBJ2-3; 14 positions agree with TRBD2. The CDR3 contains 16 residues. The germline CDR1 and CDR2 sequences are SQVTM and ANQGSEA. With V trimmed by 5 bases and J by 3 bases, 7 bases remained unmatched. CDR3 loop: CSVPDRLAGGTDTQYF. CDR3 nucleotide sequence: TGCAGCGTTCCTGACCGACTAGCGGGAGGGACAGATACGCAGTATTTT.

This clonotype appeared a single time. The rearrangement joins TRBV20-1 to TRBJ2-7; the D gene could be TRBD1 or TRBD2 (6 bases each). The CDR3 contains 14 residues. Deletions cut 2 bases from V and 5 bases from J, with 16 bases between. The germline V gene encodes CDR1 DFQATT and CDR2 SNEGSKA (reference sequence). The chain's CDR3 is CSARRGTRGDEQYF. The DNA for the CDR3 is TGCAGTGCTAGACGTGGGACAAGGGGGGACGAGCAGTACTTC.

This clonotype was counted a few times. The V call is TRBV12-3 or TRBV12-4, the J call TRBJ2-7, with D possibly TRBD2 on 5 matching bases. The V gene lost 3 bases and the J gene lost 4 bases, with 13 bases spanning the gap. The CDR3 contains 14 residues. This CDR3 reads CASSFEGVGYEQYF. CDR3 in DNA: TGTGCCAGCAGTTTTGAGGGAGTAGGATACGAGCAGTACTTC.

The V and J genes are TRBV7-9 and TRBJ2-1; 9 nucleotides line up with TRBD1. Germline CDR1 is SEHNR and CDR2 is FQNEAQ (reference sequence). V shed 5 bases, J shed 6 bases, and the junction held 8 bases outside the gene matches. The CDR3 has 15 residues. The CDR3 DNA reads TGTGCCAGCAGCCATCCGGGACAGGGCCCCAATGAGCAGTTCTTC. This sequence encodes CASSHPGQGPNEQFF.

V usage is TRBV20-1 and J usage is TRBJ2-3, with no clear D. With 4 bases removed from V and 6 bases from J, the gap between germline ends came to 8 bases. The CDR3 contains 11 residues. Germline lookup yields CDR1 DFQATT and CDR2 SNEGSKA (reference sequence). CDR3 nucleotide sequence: TGCAGTGCTAACAATGGGGATACGCAGTATTTT. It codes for CSANNGDTQYF.

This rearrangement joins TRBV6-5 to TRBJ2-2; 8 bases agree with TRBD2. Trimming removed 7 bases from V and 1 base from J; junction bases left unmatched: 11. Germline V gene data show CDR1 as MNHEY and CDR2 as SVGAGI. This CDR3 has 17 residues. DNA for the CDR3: TGTGCCAGCATTTCATTCGGGGCGGGAGGGAACACCGGGGAGCTGTTTTTT. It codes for CASISFGAGGNTGELFF.

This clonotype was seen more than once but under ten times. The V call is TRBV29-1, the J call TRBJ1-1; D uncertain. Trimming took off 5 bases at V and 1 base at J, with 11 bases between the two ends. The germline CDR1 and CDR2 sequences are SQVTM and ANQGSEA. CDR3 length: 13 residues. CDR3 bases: TGCAGCGTTTCCCGTCTTCCGAACACTGAAGCTTTCTTT. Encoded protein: CSVSRLPNTEAFF.

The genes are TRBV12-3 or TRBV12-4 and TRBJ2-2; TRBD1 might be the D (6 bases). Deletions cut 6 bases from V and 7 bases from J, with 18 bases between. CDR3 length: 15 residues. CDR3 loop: CASRQGNLVGGELFF. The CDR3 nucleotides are TGTGCCAGCAGACAGGGAAATTTGGTGGGCGGGGAGCTGTTTTTT.

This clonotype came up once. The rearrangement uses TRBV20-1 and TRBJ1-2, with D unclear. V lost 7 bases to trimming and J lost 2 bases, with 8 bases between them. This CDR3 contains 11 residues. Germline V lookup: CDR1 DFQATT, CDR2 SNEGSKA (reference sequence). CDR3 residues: CSVQENYGYTF. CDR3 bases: TGCAGTGTCCAGGAAAACTATGGCTACACCTTC.

The CDR3 sequence: CASRDYSNQPQHF. The CDR3 DNA follows: TGTGCCAGCAGGGACTATAGCAATCAGCCCCAGCATTTT. V gene TRBV6-1 combines with J gene TRBJ1-5; D is uncertain. The CDR3 spans 13 residues. V lost 6 bases and J 0 bases, leaving 6 bases between the germline ends. In germline, CDR1 is MNHNS, CDR2 SASEGT.